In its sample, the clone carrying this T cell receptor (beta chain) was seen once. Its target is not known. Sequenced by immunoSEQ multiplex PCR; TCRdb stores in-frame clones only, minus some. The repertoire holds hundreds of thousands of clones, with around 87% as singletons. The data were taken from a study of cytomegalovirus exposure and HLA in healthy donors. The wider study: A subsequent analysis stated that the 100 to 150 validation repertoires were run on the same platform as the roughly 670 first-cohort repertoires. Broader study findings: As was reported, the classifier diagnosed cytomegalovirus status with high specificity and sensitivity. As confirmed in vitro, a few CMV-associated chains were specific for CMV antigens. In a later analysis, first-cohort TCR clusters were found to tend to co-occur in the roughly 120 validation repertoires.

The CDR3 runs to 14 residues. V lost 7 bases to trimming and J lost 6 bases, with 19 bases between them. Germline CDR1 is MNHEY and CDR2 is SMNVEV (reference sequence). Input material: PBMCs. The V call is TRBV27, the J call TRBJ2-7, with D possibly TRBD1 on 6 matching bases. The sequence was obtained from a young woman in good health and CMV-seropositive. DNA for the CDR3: TGTGCCAGCAATAAATTGAATGGCAGGGGCGAGCAGTACTTC. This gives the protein CASNKLNGRGEQYF.